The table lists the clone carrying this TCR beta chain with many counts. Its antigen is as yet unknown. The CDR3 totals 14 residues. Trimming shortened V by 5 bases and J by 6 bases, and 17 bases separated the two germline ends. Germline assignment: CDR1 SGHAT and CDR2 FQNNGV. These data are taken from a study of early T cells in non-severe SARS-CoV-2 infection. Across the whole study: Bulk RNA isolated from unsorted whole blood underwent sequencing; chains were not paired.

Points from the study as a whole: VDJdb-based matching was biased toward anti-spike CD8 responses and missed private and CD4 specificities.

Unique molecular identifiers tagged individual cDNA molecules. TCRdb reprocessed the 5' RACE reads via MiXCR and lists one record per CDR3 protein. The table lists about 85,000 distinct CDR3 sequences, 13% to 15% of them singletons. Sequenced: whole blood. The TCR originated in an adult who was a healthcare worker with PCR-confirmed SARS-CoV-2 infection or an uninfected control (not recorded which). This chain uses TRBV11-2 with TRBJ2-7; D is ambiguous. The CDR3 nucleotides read TGTGCCAGCAGCCCACCCTCGACCGGAGTCGAGCAGTACTTC. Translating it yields CASSPPSTGVEQYF.